Presented here are 32 T cell receptor beta chains from one specimen sequenced in a study of CD8 T cells in Susac syndrome. RNA totalling about 0.45 to 1 ug underwent reverse transcription with random hexamers. TCRdb re-derived calls from the immunoSEQ multiplex PCR reads in MiXCR, one entry per CDR3 protein. The sample holds approximately 230,000 distinct CDR3 sequences; 93% are singletons and the top ten take roughly 0.072%. The specimen sequenced was CD4+ T cells from PBMCs. The receptors derive from a human donor with multiple sclerosis.

This sequence joins TRBV6-5 and TRBJ2-4; a possible D gene is TRBD1 (5 bases). The CDR3 has 15 residues. V was cut by 0 bases and J by 8 bases, with 14 bases left in between. Looked up from germline, CDR1 is MNHEY and CDR2 is SVGAGI. CDR3 residues: CASSYSGREGYIQYF. The CDR3 nucleotides are TGTGCCAGCAGTTACTCAGGCAGGGAAGGATACATTCAGTACTTC.

The gene calls are TRBV7-2 and TRBJ2-3, with D perhaps matching TRBD2 (7 bases). The CDR3 has 15 residues. Per germline, CDR1 SGHTA and CDR2 FQGNSA. V dropped 5 bases and J dropped 0 bases, with 12 bases sitting between them. The CDR3 is CASSPEGGSTDTQYF. CDR3 nucleotides: TGTGCCAGCAGCCCAGAGGGGGGGAGCACAGATACGCAGTATTTT.

The chain recombines TRBV6-5 with TRBJ1-6; no reliable D call. This CDR3 contains 13 residues. V lost 2 bases and J lost 8, with 7 bases in between. The germline CDR1 and CDR2 sequences are MNHEY and SVGAGI. The DNA of the CDR3 is TGTGCCAGCAGTTACCGTCGAGATTCACCCCTCCACTTT. This gives the protein CASSYRRDSPLHF.

The rearrangement uses TRBV12-3 or TRBV12-4 and TRBJ2-1; TRBD2 aligns across 7 bases. The CDR3 contains 14 residues. With V trimmed by 6 bases and J by 2 bases, 4 bases remained unmatched. The CDR3 reads CASSAGLAYNEQFF. DNA of the CDR3: TGTGCCAGCAGCGCCGGACTAGCCTACAATGAGCAGTTCTTC.

This clonotype was seen once. The chain couples TRBV2 to TRBJ2-7; D may be TRBD2 (5 bases). Germline loops: CDR1 SNHLY, CDR2 FYNNEI. With 5 bases removed from V and 2 bases from J, the gap between germline ends came to 16 bases. The CDR3 is 15 amino acids. CDR3 region: CASSTATGVTYEQYV. The CDR3 coding sequence is TGTGCCAGCAGTACTGCAACCGGGGTGACCTACGAGCAGTACGTC.

The chain links TRBV5-1 to TRBJ1-2; D is perhaps TRBD1 (6 bases). This CDR3 has 16 residues. Germline lookup yields CDR1 SGHRS and CDR2 YFSETQ. The germline V and J ends were trimmed by 4 bases and 3 bases, with 19 bases remaining between them. As DNA, the CDR3 is TGCGCCAGCAGCCCACTGGCAGGGGTTGGAGACTATGGCTACACCTTC. Translated, it gives CASSPLAGVGDYGYTF.

The CDR3 protein is CAISPESGNTEAFF. CDR3 DNA sequence: TGTGCCATCAGCCCTGAATCGGGGAACACTGAAGCTTTCTTT. The chain uses TRBV10-3 and TRBJ1-1; D unclear. Germline V gene sequence: CDR1 ENHRY, CDR2 SYGVKD. The CDR3 is 14 residues long. V lost 6 bases to trimming and J lost 1 base, with 12 bases between them.

The V and J genes are TRBV29-1 and TRBJ1-2; D remains ambiguous. V lost 7 bases and J lost 4, with 13 bases in between. CDR3 length equals 12 residues. Germline V gene data show CDR1 as SQVTM and CDR2 as ANQGSEA. CDR3 nucleotides: TGCAGCGGTACGGCTATGGGCTATGGCTACACCTTC. Encoded protein: CSGTAMGYGYTF. The full variable domain, with the rest looked up from reference TRBV29-1 and TRBJ1-2, is SAVISQKPSRDICQRGTSLTIQCQVDSQVTMMFWYRQQPGQSLTLIATANQGSEATYESGFVIDKFPISRPNLTFSTLTVSNMSPEDSSIYLCSGTAMGYGYTFGSGTRLTVV.

The chain recombines TRBV6-1 with TRBJ2-7, with D tentatively TRBD1 (6 bases). Per germline, CDR1 MNHNS and CDR2 SASEGT. CDR3 length: 14 residues. Trimming cost V 6 bases and J 3 bases, with 15 bases left between them. The CDR3 DNA is TGTGCCAGCAGGGACGGACAGAAAAACTACGAGCAGTACGTC. Translation: CASRDGQKNYEQYV.

In DNA, the CDR3 is TGTGCCAGCAGCTTGGATGGACTAGCGGGATTCGCCGGGGAGCTGTTTTTT. Translating it yields CASSLDGLAGFAGELFF. The rearrangement uses TRBV5-6 and TRBJ2-2; the match to TRBD2 covers 12 bases. V dropped 0 bases and J dropped 6; count of bases not matched to a gene: 6. The CDR3 is 17 amino acids. Germline V lookup: CDR1 SGHDT, CDR2 YYEEEE. The full variable domain, completed using reference TRBV5-6 and TRBJ2-2, is DAGVTQSPTHLIKTRGQQVTLRCSPKSGHDTVSWYQQALGQGPQFIFQYYEEEERQRGNFPDRFSGHQFPNYSSELNVNALLLGDSALYLCASSLDGLAGFAGELFFGEGSRLTVL.

CDR3 region: CSARDPGGDYNSPLHF. In DNA, the CDR3 is TGCAGTGCTAGAGATCCAGGCGGGGATTATAATTCACCCCTCCACTTT. The V and J genes are TRBV20-1 and TRBJ1-6; D is undetermined. The CDR3 has 16 amino acids. Germline V lookup: CDR1 DFQATT, CDR2 SNEGSKA (reference sequence). V was cut by 0 bases and J by 4 bases, with 13 bases left in between.

The chain recombines TRBV19 with TRBJ1-2, with 7 bases lining up with TRBD1. Germline V gene lookup returns CDR1 LNHDA and CDR2 SQIVND (reference sequence). V was clipped by 4 bases and J by 5 bases; unmatched bases: 7. The CDR3 covers 14 residues. The CDR3 protein is CASSTDRITYGYTF. DNA for the CDR3: TGTGCCAGTAGTACGGACAGGATTACGTATGGCTACACCTTC.

V usage is TRBV7-6 and J usage is TRBJ2-5; the match to TRBD1 covers 9 bases. Germline CDR1 reads SGHVS; CDR2 reads FNYEAQ. The CDR3 contains 16 residues. Unmatched junction bases numbered 10, after V lost 1 base and J lost 7 bases. DNA for the CDR3: TGTGCCAGCAGCTTAGTCGGGACAGGGACCCAGGGGACCCAGTACTTC. This sequence encodes CASSLVGTGTQGTQYF.

Only one count was recorded for this clonotype. The chain is built from TRBV9 and TRBJ2-2; 9 nucleotides match TRBD2. Trimming removed 0 bases from V and 5 bases from J; junction bases left unmatched: 5. From germline, CDR1 is SGDLS and CDR2 YYNGEE. This CDR3 is 16 amino acids long. In DNA, the CDR3 is TGTGCCAGCAGCGTAGCTATGCTAGCGGGAACCGGGGAGCTGTTTTTT. Its translation: CASSVAMLAGTGELFF. Full variable domain (remainder filled in from reference TRBV9 and TRBJ2-2): DSGVTQTPKHLITATGQRVTLRCSPRSGDLSVYWYQQSLDQGLQFLIQYYNGEERAKGNILERFSAQQFPDLHSELNLSSLELGDSALYFCASSVAMLAGTGELFFGEGSRLTVL.

The chain carries TRBV19 and TRBJ2-6, with D unclear. Germline V lookup: CDR1 LNHDA, CDR2 SQIVND (reference sequence). This CDR3 has 15 amino acids. With 10 bases removed from V and 0 bases from J, the gap between germline ends came to 13 bases. CDR3 DNA sequence: TGTGCCACCAGCCACGGACGCTCTGGGGCCAACGTCCTGACTTTC. Its translation: CATSHGRSGANVLTF. The variable domain in full, with the rest retrieved from reference TRBV19 and TRBJ2-6, is DGGITQSPKYLFRKEGQNVTLSCEQNLNHDAMYWYRQDPGQGLRLIYYSQIVNDFQKGDIAEGYSVSREKKESFPLTVTSAQKNPTAFYLCATSHGRSGANVLTFGAGSRLTVL.

J is TRBJ2-3 and V is TRBV2; TRBD2 matches at 7 bases. With V trimmed by 6 bases and J by 4 bases, 1 base remained unmatched. This CDR3 is built from 12 residues. Germline V gene lookup returns CDR1 SNHLY and CDR2 FYNNEI. DNA of the CDR3: TGTGCCAGCAGGCGGGAGTCAGATACGCAGTATTTT. It specifies CASRRESDTQYF.

V and J are TRBV5-6 and TRBJ1-1; D may be TRBD1 (6 bases). Germline CDR1 and CDR2: SGHDT and YYEEEE. The CDR3 covers 16 residues. V shed 2 bases and J shed 1 base, with 15 bases lying between them. The chain's CDR3 is CASSLTVGTKNTEAFF. DNA for the CDR3: TGTGCCAGCAGCTTAACGGTTGGGACAAAGAACACTGAAGCTTTCTTT.

CDR3 nucleotide sequence: TGTGCCAGTAGTATTGGTTGGGGCCAGCCCCAGCATTTT. Its translation: CASSIGWGQPQHF. The chain carries TRBV19 and TRBJ1-5; D perhaps matches TRBD1 (5 bases). V was cut by 3 bases and J by 7 bases, with 10 bases left in between. The CDR3 consists of 13 residues. CDR1 is LNHDA, CDR2 SQIVND, per germline (reference sequence).

The chain carries TRBV29-1 and TRBJ2-1, with TRBD1 identical over 7 bases. V lost 4 bases to trimming and J lost 5 bases; unmatched junction nucleotides: 5. Germline-derived CDR1 and CDR2 are SQVTM and ANQGSEA. This CDR3 contains 13 residues. CDR3: CSVGQGGNNEQFF. CDR3 in DNA: TGCAGCGTTGGACAGGGTGGGAACAATGAGCAGTTCTTC.

This clonotype was counted a few times. This chain links TRBV27 with TRBJ1-1; D is possibly TRBD1 (5 bases). The ends were cut back, 6 bases at V and 5 bases at J, with 7 bases in the middle. CDR1 and CDR2 from the germline V gene are MNHEY and SMNVEV (reference sequence). This CDR3 contains 11 residues. The CDR3 region has the DNA TGTGCCAGCAGCCGGGGGACTGAAGCTTTCTTT. As protein: CASSRGTEAFF.

The rearrangement joins TRBV11-2 to TRBJ1-4; perhaps TRBD1 as D (5 bases). This CDR3 comprises 15 residues. The ends were cut back, 4 bases at V and 4 bases at J, with 13 bases in the middle. CDR1 is SGHAT and CDR2 is FQNNGV in the germline V gene. In nucleotides, the CDR3 is TGTGCCAGCAGCTCGCAGGGAAGCCTTAATGAAAAACTGTTTTTT. Protein product: CASSSQGSLNEKLFF.

This chain joins TRBV19 and TRBJ1-1; D unresolved. Trimming took 6 bases from V and 1 from J, leaving 21 bases between them. Per the germline V gene, CDR1 is LNHDA and CDR2 is SQIVND (reference sequence). CDR3 size: 17 residues. Here the CDR3 DNA reads TGTGCCAGTAGAGGCCTTGTCGGGAAGAAGGGGAACACTGAAGCTTTCTTT. It specifies CASRGLVGKKGNTEAFF. The full variable domain, its missing parts supplied by reference TRBV19 and TRBJ1-1, is DGGITQSPKYLFRKEGQNVTLSCEQNLNHDAMYWYRQDPGQGLRLIYYSQIVNDFQKGDIAEGYSVSREKKESFPLTVTSAQKNPTAFYLCASRGLVGKKGNTEAFFGQGTRLTVV.

The gene calls are TRBV12-3 or TRBV12-4 and TRBJ1-2, with D hard to call. This CDR3 has 13 amino acids. Between the trimmed V and J ends, which lost 3 bases and 4 bases, there was a span of 9 bases. This chain's CDR3 is CASSFYSGYGYTF. As DNA, the CDR3 is TGTGCCAGCAGTTTTTACTCCGGCTATGGCTACACCTTC.

CDR3 in DNA: TGCGCCAGCAGCCAGCCGGGATCCCGCGGCTACACCTTC. It translates to CASSQPGSRGYTF. The V and J genes are TRBV4-1 and TRBJ1-2; D is ambiguous. The CDR3 contains 13 residues. Germline V gives CDR1 MGHRA, CDR2 YSYEKL. V gave up 3 bases and J gave up 8 bases, with 13 bases separating them.

This chain connects TRBV20-1 to TRBJ2-2, with D tentatively TRBD1 (7 bases). There are 14 residues in the CDR3. Trimming removed 5 bases from V and 7 bases from J, with 17 bases in between. Germline V gene lookup returns CDR1 DFQATT and CDR2 SNEGSKA (reference sequence). CDR3 residues: CSAQGGGRDGELFF. CDR3 bases: TGCAGTGCTCAGGGGGGTGGAAGGGACGGGGAGCTGTTTTTT.

J is TRBJ1-2 and V is TRBV24-1; D may be TRBD1 (6 bases). The germline CDR1 and CDR2 sequences are KGHDR and SFDVKD. Between the trimmed V and J ends, which lost 3 bases and 4 bases, there was a span of 17 bases. The CDR3 consists of 16 residues. CDR3 amino acids: CATSDPAAGATYGYTF. The CDR3 DNA reads as TGTGCCACCAGTGATCCCGCGGCAGGGGCTACCTATGGCTACACCTTC.

The genes are TRBV9 and TRBJ2-7, with D hard to call. CDR3 length: 14 amino acids. In germline, CDR1 is SGDLS, CDR2 YYNGEE. The V end lost 1 base, the J end lost 6 bases, and 14 bases lay between the germline ends. The CDR3 reads CASSVQDSPAEQYF. The CDR3 DNA is TGTGCCAGCAGCGTACAAGACTCGCCGGCCGAGCAGTACTTC.

The chain couples TRBV25-1 to TRBJ2-5; 7 nucleotides align to TRBD1. V lost 4 bases, J lost 5 bases, and 7 bases stayed unmatched. The CDR3 sequence is 14 residues long. Germline CDR1 and CDR2: MGHDK and SYGVNS. CDR3 residues: CASSGPGGWETQYF. The DNA of the CDR3 is TGTGCCAGCAGTGGGCCAGGGGGTTGGGAGACCCAGTACTTC.

V usage is TRBV28 and J usage is TRBJ1-2; D perhaps matches TRBD1 (5 bases). Trimming left V 5 bases short and J 7 bases short, with 20 bases between. CDR3 length equals 15 residues. CDR1 is MDHEN and CDR2 is SYDVKM in the germline V gene. CDR3 loop: CASSPRQQSLLGYTF. The CDR3 nucleotides are TGTGCCAGCAGTCCCAGACAGCAATCACTTCTTGGCTACACCTTC.

This chain joins TRBV7-9 and TRBJ1-2, with 7 positions matching TRBD1. This CDR3 spans 14 amino acids. Germline V lookup: CDR1 SEHNR, CDR2 FQNEAQ (reference sequence). The J segment lost 8 bases and the V segment lost 5 bases, leaving 11 bases of the junction unmatched. CDR3 in amino acids: CASSGYRGVLGYTF. CDR3 DNA: TGTGCCAGCAGCGGCTACAGGGGTGTTCTCGGCTACACCTTC.

The V gene is TRBV29-1, the J gene TRBJ2-2, with 8 bases matching TRBD2. CDR3 size: 14 residues. V trimming: 5 bases; J trimming: 2 bases; junction bases outside the gene matches: 4. CDR1 is SQVTM and CDR2 is ANQGSEA in the germline V gene. CDR3 sequence (DNA): TGCAGCGTTCGGCGGGGGGCCAACACCGGGGAGCTGTTTTTT. Its protein product is CSVRRGANTGELFF.

V and J are TRBV2 and TRBJ2-6; D gene ambiguous. CDR1 and CDR2 from the germline V gene are SNHLY and FYNNEI. Trimming cost V 6 bases and J 0 bases, with 12 bases left between them. The CDR3 extends over 16 amino acids. CDR3 bases: TGTGCCAGCAGGGGCCCAAGTAGCTCTGGGGCCAACGTCCTGACTTTC. Encoded protein: CASRGPSSSGANVLTF.